Following are 8 T cell receptor beta chains from one sample sequenced in a study of OX40 agonist ivuxolimab in advanced cancers. Libraries were prepared by immunoSEQ multiplex PCR; TCRdb keeps only in-frame clonotypes and omits some of them. The profile shows fewer than 25,000 clones, nearly 85% of them singletons. Sample: CD4+ or CD8+ T cells sorted from blood, taken in a trial of the OX40 agonist ivuxolimab. All receptors come from an adult with an advanced solid tumor such as melanoma, head and neck, liver or kidney cancer.

This chain links TRBV4-3 with TRBJ2-7; 7 bases agree with TRBD1. The V and J ends lost 4 bases and 4 bases, in that order; junction bases with no gene match: 13. The CDR3 runs to 16 residues. Germline lookup yields CDR1 LGHNA and CDR2 YSLEER. CDR3 loop: CASSPTTGEGGYEQYF. CDR3 in DNA: TGCGCCAGCAGCCCAACCACAGGGGAAGGCGGTTACGAGCAGTACTTC.

The chain links TRBV27 to TRBJ2-6; D might be TRBD1 (8 bases). The length of the CDR3 is 18 residues. The germline V gene has CDR1 MNHEY and CDR2 SMNVEV (reference sequence). V was shortened by 7 bases and J by 1 base, with 20 bases between the two germline ends. For the CDR3, the DNA is TGTGCCAGCACCGACAGGGGAGGGGATTATTCTGGGGCCAACGTCCTGACTTTC. Translated, it gives CASTDRGGDYSGANVLTF.

This chain links TRBV4-1 with TRBJ1-1; TRBD1 matches at 8 bases. Looked up from germline, CDR1 is MGHRA and CDR2 is YSYEKL. This CDR3 comprises 15 residues. J gave up 4 bases and V 1 base, and 5 bases lay outside the gene matches. CDR3 sequence (DNA): TGCGCCAGCAGCCAAGCAGGCACAGGGGGCACTGAAGCTTTCTTT. It is translated as CASSQAGTGGTEAFF.

This clone occurred once. This chain uses TRBV19 with TRBJ2-7; possibly TRBD1 or TRBD2 for D (6 bases each). Germline-derived CDR1 and CDR2 are LNHDA and SQIVND (reference sequence). The CDR3 runs 15 residues. Between the trimmed V and J ends, which lost 2 bases and 1 base, there was a span of 12 bases. CDR3 bases: TGTGCCAGTAGTATATGGGGGGCCAGGTCCTACGAGCAGTACTTC. Its protein product is CASSIWGARSYEQYF.

This sequence joins TRBV6-1 and TRBJ1-2, with D perhaps TRBD1 (6 bases). The CDR3 covers 15 residues. Trimming cost V 1 base and J 3 bases, with 12 bases left between them. Per the germline V gene, CDR1 is MNHNS and CDR2 is SASEGT. Here the CDR3 reads CASSEDGGPYYGYTF. Written as DNA, the CDR3 is TGTGCCAGCAGTGAAGATGGGGGGCCGTACTATGGCTACACCTTC.

J is TRBJ1-2 and V is TRBV5-6, with 7 bases lining up with TRBD1. V shed 1 base, J shed 6 bases, and the junction held 12 bases outside the gene matches. In germline, CDR1 is SGHDT, CDR2 YYEEEE. The CDR3 extends over 16 amino acids. The chain's CDR3 is CASSLIPGGEENGYTF. The DNA of the CDR3 is TGTGCCAGCAGCTTGATACCAGGGGGTGAAGAAAATGGCTACACCTTC.

The chain recombines TRBV18 with TRBJ2-7; 10 positions agree with TRBD1. V dropped 3 bases and J dropped 7; count of bases not matched to a gene: 15. Looked up from germline, CDR1 is KGHSH and CDR2 is LQKENI. The CDR3 covers 17 residues. The CDR3 region is CASSPLVSGQGEWEQYF. The DNA for the CDR3 is TGTGCCAGCTCACCGCTCGTATCTGGACAGGGGGAGTGGGAGCAGTACTTC.

The chain uses TRBV5-6 and TRBJ1-5; D gene ambiguous. The CDR3 has 12 amino acids. The V gene's germline CDR1 is SGHDT and CDR2 YYEEEE. V was shortened by 0 bases and J by 7 bases, with 5 bases between the two germline ends. The CDR3, as DNA: TGTGCCAGCAGCTTGGGACCGCAGCCCCAGCATTTT. Translation gives CASSLGPQPQHF. Using reference TRBV5-6 and TRBJ1-5 for the parts outside the CDR3, the full variable domain is DAGVTQSPTHLIKTRGQQVTLRCSPKSGHDTVSWYQQALGQGPQFIFQYYEEEERQRGNFPDRFSGHQFPNYSSELNVNALLLGDSALYLCASSLGPQPQHFGDGTRLSIL.